What follows are 7 T cell receptor beta chains derived from one specimen sequenced in a study of CD4 T cells in relation to SARS-CoV-2 and coronaviruses. Antigens of these TCRs are unknown. The assay was immunoSEQ multiplex PCR, and TCRdb's table has in-frame clones only and misses some. The data show tens of thousands of clones, around 82% seen once. Sequenced input: naive CD4+ T cells from PBMCs, cultured in vitro. Described subset: naive CD4+ T cells isolated by negative enrichment. The receptors originated from an adult with COVID-19.

This clone was counted only a few times. The genes are TRBV4-1 and TRBJ1-6; 9 nucleotides align to TRBD1. This CDR3 has 17 amino acids. V trimming: 0 bases; J trimming: 4 bases; junction bases outside the gene matches: 4. Looked up from germline, CDR1 is MGHRA and CDR2 is YSYEKL. CDR3 coding DNA: TGCGCCAGCAGCCAAGATATGGGACAGGGATATAATTCACCCCTCCACTTT. This gives the protein CASSQDMGQGYNSPLHF.

The chain uses TRBV3-1 (or the pseudogene TRBV3-2) and TRBJ1-1; the D gene is possibly TRBD1 (5 bases). From germline, CDR1 is LGHDT and CDR2 YNNKEL (reference sequence). Deletions cut 6 bases from V and 4 bases from J, with 9 bases between. The CDR3 runs 12 residues. CDR3 in DNA: TGTGCCAGCAGTGACAGTTTCACTGAAGCTTTCTTT. As protein: CASSDSFTEAFF.

The CDR3 DNA sequence: TGTGCCAGCAGCCAAACGGGACAGAGGGGCAATGAGCAGTTCTTC. It translates to CASSQTGQRGNEQFF. The V and J genes are TRBV14 and TRBJ2-1; 7 bases align to TRBD1. Unmatched junction bases numbered 7, after V lost 2 bases and J lost 6 bases. CDR3 size: 15 residues. Per the germline V gene, CDR1 is SGHDN and CDR2 is FVKESK.

The rearrangement uses TRBV5-5 and TRBJ2-7, with D tentatively TRBD1 (6 bases). V was clipped by 4 bases and J by 2 bases, with 13 bases between them. Germline V gives CDR1 SGHKS, CDR2 YYEKEE (reference sequence). The CDR3 runs to 14 residues. The CDR3 region is CASSIGTGPYEQYF. CDR3 bases: TGTGCCAGCAGCATAGGAACAGGGCCCTACGAGCAGTACTTC.

The chain employs TRBV29-1 and TRBJ1-1, with 7 bases fitting TRBD1. Germline assignment: CDR1 SQVTM and CDR2 ANQGSEA. The junction had 12 bases not matched to a gene; V was cut back by 1 base and J by 7 bases. The CDR3 is 15 residues long. The CDR3 is CSVEGSQGRVLEAFF. CDR3 DNA: TGCAGCGTTGAAGGGTCACAGGGGCGAGTCCTTGAAGCTTTCTTT. Full variable domain (remainder filled in from reference TRBV29-1 and TRBJ1-1): SAVISQKPSRDICQRGTSLTIQCQVDSQVTMMFWYRQQPGQSLTLIATANQGSEATYESGFVIDKFPISRPNLTFSTLTVSNMSPEDSSIYLCSVEGSQGRVLEAFFGQGTRLTVV.

V is TRBV30 and J is TRBJ2-1, with D perhaps TRBD2 (6 bases). The CDR3 totals 13 residues. V was shortened by 1 base and J by 9 bases, with 13 bases between the two germline ends. Germline CDR1 is GTSNPN and CDR2 is SVGIG (reference sequence). The CDR3 is CAWSGRRGGEQFF. CDR3 bases: TGTGCCTGGAGTGGCAGGCGGGGAGGTGAGCAGTTCTTC.

This clone was detected a few times. The CDR3: CASIKMGAGTEAFF. CDR3 DNA: TGTGCCAGCATCAAAATGGGGGCCGGGACTGAAGCTTTCTTT. This rearrangement joins TRBV5-4 to TRBJ1-1; tentative D call: TRBD1 (6 bases). The CDR3 extends over 14 amino acids. V gave up 6 bases and J gave up 5 bases, with 17 bases separating them. The germline gives CDR1 SGHNT, CDR2 YYREEE (reference sequence).